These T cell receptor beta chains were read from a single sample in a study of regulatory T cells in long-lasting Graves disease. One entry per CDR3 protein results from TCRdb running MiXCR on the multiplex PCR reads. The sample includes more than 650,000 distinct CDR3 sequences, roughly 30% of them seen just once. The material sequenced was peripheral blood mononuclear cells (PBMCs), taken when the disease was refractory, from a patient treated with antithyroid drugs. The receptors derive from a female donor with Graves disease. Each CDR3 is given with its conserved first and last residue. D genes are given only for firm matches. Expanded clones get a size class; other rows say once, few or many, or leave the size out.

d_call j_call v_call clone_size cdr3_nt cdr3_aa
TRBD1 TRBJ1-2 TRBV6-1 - TGTGCCAGCAGAATCGGGACAGGGTATGGCTACACCTTC CASRIGTGYGYTF
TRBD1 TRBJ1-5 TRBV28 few TGTGCCAGCAGTTTCCCCGGATCGACAGGGCTGGGCAATCAGCCCCAGCATTTT CASSFPGSTGLGNQPQHF
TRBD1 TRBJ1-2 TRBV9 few TGTGCCAGCAGCGGAACGGACAGGGCCAACTATGGCTACACCTTC CASSGTDRANYGYTF
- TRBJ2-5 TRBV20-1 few TGCAGTGCTGGAATCGTAGAGACCCAGTACTTC CSAGIVETQYF
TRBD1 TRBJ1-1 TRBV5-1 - TGCGCCAGCAGCGGAGTCGGACAGGGCCGACTCATGAACACTGAAGCTTTCTTT CASSGVGQGRLMNTEAFF
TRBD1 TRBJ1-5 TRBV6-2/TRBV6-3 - TGTGCCAGCAGGCTGGGACAGGGGGGTCAGCCCCAGCATTTT CASRLGQGGQPQHF
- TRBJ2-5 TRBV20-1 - TGCAGTACTGGAGATTCGGCCGGGAAGACCCAGTACTTC CSTGDSAGKTQYF
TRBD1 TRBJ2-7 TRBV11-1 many TGTGCCAGCAGCTTAACTCGGACAGGGGAGTACGACGAGCAGTACTTC CASSLTRTGEYDEQYF
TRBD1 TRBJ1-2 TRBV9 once TGTGCCAGCAGCGATCGGACAGGGGATACTAACTATGGCTGCACCTTC CASSDRTGDTNYGCTF
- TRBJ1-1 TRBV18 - TGTGCCAGCTCACCACAAACTGAAGCTTTCTTT CASSPQTEAFF
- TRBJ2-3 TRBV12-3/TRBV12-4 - TGTGCCAGCAGTCTACAGGCGGATACGCAGTATTTT CASSLQADTQYF
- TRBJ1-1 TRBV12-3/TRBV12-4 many TGTGCCAGCAGCGTTAGGACAGTGAAAGCTTTCTTT CASSVRTVKAFF
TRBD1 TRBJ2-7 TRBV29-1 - TGCAGCGTTCGGGACAGCTTCTACGAGCAGTACTTC CSVRDSFYEQYF
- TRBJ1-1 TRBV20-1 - TGCAGTGCTAGTTTGGGGCAGGGTGGGAACACTGAAGCTTTCTTT CSASLGQGGNTEAFF
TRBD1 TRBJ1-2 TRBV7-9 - TGTGCCAGCAGCTTACAGGGACAGGGGGTTCAAGGCTACACCTTC CASSLQGQGVQGYTF
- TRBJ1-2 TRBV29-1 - TGCAGCGTTGAAGATCGGAGGCCGGGACCGAGCTATGGCTACACCTTC CSVEDRRPGPSYGYTF
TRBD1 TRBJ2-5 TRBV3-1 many TGTGCCAGCAGCAACGACAGGGGACAAGAGACCCAGTACTTC CASSNDRGQETQYF
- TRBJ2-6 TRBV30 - TGTGCCTGGAGTGTCCATACAGGGTCTGGGGCCAACGTCCTGACTTTC CAWSVHTGSGANVLTF
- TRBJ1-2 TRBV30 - TGTGCCTGGAGCGCTCATACAGCTTCTAACTATGGCTACACCTTC CAWSAHTASNYGYTF
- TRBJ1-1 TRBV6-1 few TGTGCCAGCAGTGAATCCTGGGGAGGGAGCACTGAAGCTTTCTTT CASSESWGGSTEAFF
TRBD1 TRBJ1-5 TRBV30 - TGTGCCTGGAGGGGACAGATTAGCAATCAGCCCCAGCATTTT CAWRGQISNQPQHF
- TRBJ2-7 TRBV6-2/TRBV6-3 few TGTGCCAGCAGTTATATGGGCGGGGACCCGTCATGGTACGAGCAGTACTTC CASSYMGGDPSWYEQYF
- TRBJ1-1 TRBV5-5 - TGTGCCAGCAGCTTGAAGGGAGAGGGCACTGAAGCTTTCTTT CASSLKGEGTEAFF
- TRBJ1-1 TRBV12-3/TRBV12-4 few TGTGCCAGCAGTTTTAGCGTAACTGAAGCTTTCTTT CASSFSVTEAFF
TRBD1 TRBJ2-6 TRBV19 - TGTGCCAGTAGTATAGGGCTGACAGGGTACGGGGCCAACGTCCTGACTTTC CASSIGLTGYGANVLTF
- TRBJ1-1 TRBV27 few TGTGCCAGCAGTTTATCGTCTTTGGGGTTCACTGAAGCTTTCTTT CASSLSSLGFTEAFF
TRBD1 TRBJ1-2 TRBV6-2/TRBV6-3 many TGTGCCAGCAGTTACTCGACCGGGACAGGGGGCTATGGCTACACCTTC CASSYSTGTGGYGYTF
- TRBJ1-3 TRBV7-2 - TGTGCCAGCAGCTTAGCTGGGGCTCGCTCTGGAAACACCATATATTTT CASSLAGARSGNTIYF
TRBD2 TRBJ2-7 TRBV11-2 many TGTGCCAGCAGGACGGCAGGACTAGCGGGAGGCGAGCAGTACTTC CASRTAGLAGGEQYF
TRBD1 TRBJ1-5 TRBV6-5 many TGTGCCAGCAGTTCTAAGCCGGGACAGAATCCTCAGCCCCAGCATTTT CASSSKPGQNPQPQHF
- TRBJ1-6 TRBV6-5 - TGTGCCAGCAGTTACGAGATTTACTCACCCCTCCACTTT CASSYEIYSPLHF
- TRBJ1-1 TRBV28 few TGTGCCAGCAGTTTATCCCCCAGCGGTTTGAACACTGAAGCTTTCTTT CASSLSPSGLNTEAFF
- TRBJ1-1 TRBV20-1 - TGCAGTGCTGGGGGGACTGTGAACACTGAAGCTTTCTTT CSAGGTVNTEAFF
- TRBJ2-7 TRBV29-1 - TGCAGCGTCGCGAGGGCCGGATCCTACGAGCAGTACTTC CSVARAGSYEQYF
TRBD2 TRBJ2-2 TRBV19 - TGTGCCAGTAGTGATCCAACTAGCGGGAGGATTATAACCGGGGAGCTGTTTTTT CASSDPTSGRIITGELFF
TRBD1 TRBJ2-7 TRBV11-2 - TGTGCCAGCAGCGAGGTAGATGACAGGGACTACGAGCAGTACTTC CASSEVDDRDYEQYF